This passage covers 30 T cell receptor beta chains from one sample sequenced in a study of graft-versus-host responses after intestinal transplantation. For these TCRs, the target antigens are not known. Sequencing used immunoSEQ multiplex PCR; TCRdb keeps in-frame clones, though not all of them. Among some 140,000 clones listed, nearly 95% were seen once. Material: unstimulated CD4+ T cells sorted from spleen or lymph node cells, obtained before intestinal transplant. The receptors were gathered from a human donor who received an intestinal transplant.

The chain recombines TRBV9 with TRBJ1-5; D perhaps matches TRBD1 (5 bases). Germline-derived CDR1 and CDR2 are SGDLS and YYNGEE. Between the trimmed V and J ends, which lost 0 bases and 6 bases, there was a span of 13 bases. This CDR3 spans 15 amino acids. CDR3: CASSVGGREGQPQHF. DNA of the CDR3: TGTGCCAGCAGCGTAGGTGGCAGGGAGGGTCAGCCCCAGCATTTT.

The chain has TRBV4-2 and TRBJ2-1, with D unclear. V lost 1 base, J lost 5 bases, and 9 bases lay in between. CDR1 and CDR2 (germline): LGHNA, YNFKEQ. The CDR3 has 14 residues. CDR3 sequence (DNA): TGTGCCAGCAGCCAAGGTGGTGCCAACAATGAGCAGTTCTTC. Translated: CASSQGGANNEQFF.

This chain links TRBV19 with TRBJ2-5; TRBD1 is a possible D gene (6 bases). Trimming removed 9 bases at V and 0 bases at J, with 11 bases between. The length of the CDR3 is 13 residues. Germline CDR1 and CDR2: LNHDA and SQIVND (reference sequence). The CDR3 spells CASGTPYQETQYF. CDR3 sequence (DNA): TGTGCCAGCGGGACACCGTACCAAGAGACCCAGTACTTC.

CDR3 residues: CASSLDRGPYNEQFF. In DNA, the CDR3 is TGTGCCAGCAGCCTGGACAGGGGACCCTACAATGAGCAGTTCTTC. This chain links TRBV7-9 with TRBJ2-1; 9 bases align to TRBD1. The germline gives CDR1 SEHNR, CDR2 FQNEAQ (reference sequence). The CDR3 covers 15 residues. V lost 5 bases, J lost 2 bases, and 4 bases stayed unmatched. The full variable domain, in which reference TRBV7-9 and TRBJ2-1 provide the parts outside the CDR3, is DTGVSQNPRHKITKRGQNVTFRCDPISEHNRLYWYRQTLGQGPEFLTYFQNEAQLEKSRLLSDRFSAERPKGSFSTLEIQRTEQGDSAMYLCASSLDRGPYNEQFFGPGTRLTVL.

The chain is built from TRBV2 and TRBJ1-1; 9 positions match TRBD1. Germline trimming cut 2 bases from V and 1 base from J; bases unmatched to any gene: 20. Germline CDR1 and CDR2: SNHLY and FYNNEI. This CDR3 contains 21 residues. CDR3 coding DNA: TGTGCCAGCAGTGAATTTCTATATACAGGGGGCAAGTTAGTGTGGAACACTGAAGCTTTCTTT. It encodes CASSEFLYTGGKLVWNTEAFF.

This clone showed up just once. The chain carries TRBV5-1 and TRBJ2-1, with a possible D match to TRBD2 (5 bases). V shed 4 bases and J shed 4 bases, with 6 bases lying between them. This CDR3 region has 12 residues. CDR1 and CDR2 (germline): SGHRS, YFSETQ. In nucleotides, the CDR3 is TGCGCCAGCAGCCTAGCTTACAATGAGCAGTTCTTC. Translating it yields CASSLAYNEQFF.

Comment on this clone: The junction departs from germline at one end; a sequencing error may be responsible. The chain employs TRBV19 and TRBJ1-5; D is unclear. CDR1 is LNHDA and CDR2 is SQIVND in the germline V gene (reference sequence). The CDR3 is 12 amino acids. The CDR3 loop reads CASGPGKQLQHF. In DNA form, the CDR3 reads TGTGCCAGTGGGCCTGGGAAGCAGCTCCAGCATTTT. The full variable domain, with the rest looked up from reference TRBV19 and TRBJ1-5, is DGGITQSPKYLFRKEGQNVTLSCEQNLNHDAMYWYRQDPGQGLRLIYYSQIVNDFQKGDIAEGYSVSREKKESFPLTVTSAQKNPTAFYLCASGPGKQLQHFGDGTRLSIL.

This sequence joins TRBV6-1 and TRBJ1-5, with 8 bases fitting TRBD1. From germline, CDR1 is MNHNS and CDR2 SASEGT. This CDR3 region has 14 residues. V gave up 8 bases and J gave up 5 bases; unmatched junction bases: 8. In DNA form, the CDR3 reads TGTGCCAGCCGAACAGGGGGAGAGGATCAGCCCCAGCATTTT. Protein: CASRTGGEDQPQHF.

The chain uses TRBV15 and TRBJ2-5; 14 bases line up with TRBD2. The J call is uncertain, as TRBJ2-7 better fits the DNA end. This CDR3 region has 22 residues. Germline CDR1 LNHNV, CDR2 YYDKDF (reference sequence). CDR3 sequence: CATSRFALGTPGTSGRFYEQYF. The CDR3 DNA is TGTGCCACCAGCAGATTTGCGTTGGGGACACCCGGGACTAGCGGGAGATTTTACGAGCAGTACTTC.

The chain carries TRBV10-3 and TRBJ2-7, with 8 bases that match TRBD2. Germline V gene lookup returns CDR1 ENHRY and CDR2 SYGVKD. J lost 4 bases, V lost 3 bases, and 5 bases had no gene match. This CDR3 has 14 residues. CDR3 DNA: TGTGCCATCAGTGAATATGCGGGGGGATACGAGCAGTACTTC. Its protein is CAISEYAGGYEQYF.

The chain joins TRBV6-1 to TRBJ1-5; D is possibly TRBD1 (5 bases). V lost 10 bases and J 2 bases, leaving 18 bases between the germline ends. This CDR3 has 15 residues. CDR1 is MNHNS, CDR2 SASEGT, per germline. The CDR3, as DNA: TGTGCCACCCCGAACGGGACCCTGGGCAATCAGCCCCAGCATTTT. It translates to CATPNGTLGNQPQHF.

The chain carries TRBV11-2 and TRBJ2-5; the match to TRBD2 covers 7 bases. CDR3 size: 14 residues. Germline assignment: CDR1 SGHAT and CDR2 FQNNGV. V trimming: 5 bases; J trimming: 7 bases; junction bases outside the gene matches: 10. The CDR3 DNA reads TGTGCCAGCAGCCTGCCGACTAGCTCGCCGACCCAGTACTTC. Translated: CASSLPTSSPTQYF.

The rearrangement uses TRBV11-3 and TRBJ1-1, with D perhaps matching TRBD1 (6 bases). Germline V lookup: CDR1 SGHNT, CDR2 YENEEA. Trimming took off 0 bases at V and 9 bases at J, with 11 bases between the two ends. This CDR3 has 13 residues. Written as DNA, the CDR3 is TGTGCCAGCAGCTTAGATCCAGGGACACAAGCTTTCTTT. It is translated as CASSLDPGTQAFF.

The chain joins TRBV7-9 to TRBJ2-7; D not certain. From germline, CDR1 is SEHNR and CDR2 FQNEAQ (reference sequence). V dropped 1 base and J dropped 3 bases, with 4 bases sitting between them. This CDR3 spans 12 amino acids. The DNA of the CDR3 is TGTGCCAGCAGCTTAGGTGTCTACGAGCAGTACTTC. Its translation: CASSLGVYEQYF.

Only one count was recorded for this clone. CDR3 sequence reads: CASSLLGPGQPNTGELFF. The CDR3 bases are TGCGCCAGCAGTTTGCTCGGGCCGGGACAGCCGAACACCGGGGAGCTGTTTTTT. This chain links TRBV5-1 with TRBJ2-2; 7 nucleotides match TRBD1. Germline V gene lookup returns CDR1 SGHRS and CDR2 YFSETQ. Trimming cost V 5 bases and J 0 bases; bases outside gene matches: 13. The CDR3 contains 18 residues.

The rearrangement links TRBV15 to TRBJ2-1; tentative D call: TRBD1 (5 bases). The CDR3 has 18 amino acids. In germline, CDR1 is LNHNV, CDR2 YYDKDF (reference sequence). Trimming stripped 0 bases from V and 1 base from J, with 16 bases between. The CDR3, as DNA: TGTGCCACCAGCAGAGATTTGGGCTCAAAGGGGTCCTACAATGAGCAGTTCTTC. Translation gives CATSRDLGSKGSYNEQFF.

The genes are TRBV2 and TRBJ2-1; TRBD2 matches 7 bases. The CDR3 runs to 16 residues. Trimming cost V 3 bases and J 9 bases; bases outside gene matches: 14. The germline gives CDR1 SNHLY, CDR2 FYNNEI. In nucleotides, the CDR3 is TGTGCCAGCAGTGATCTGGGCGGGAGAATAGGAAGTGAGCAGTTCTTC. Its translation: CASSDLGGRIGSEQFF.

Comments on this clone: One junction end disagrees with the germline gene, perhaps due to a read error. The chain links TRBV4-2 to TRBJ2-5; tentative D call: TRBD1 (5 bases). Germline lookup yields CDR1 LGHNA and CDR2 YNFKEQ. This CDR3 has 17 amino acids. This CDR3 reads CASSQEGQGWGQETRYF. The CDR3 DNA is TGTGCCAGCAGCCAAGAAGGGCAGGGATGGGGCCAAGAGACCCGGTACTTC.

Comments on this clone: At one boundary the junction diverges from the germline segment, which might be a read error. The rearrangement uses TRBV7-7 and TRBJ2-1; 9 nucleotides align to TRBD2. This CDR3 contains 15 residues. Germline V gene lookup returns CDR1 SSHAT and CDR2 FNYEAQ (reference sequence). The CDR3 reads CASSPELSGSFEQFF. The CDR3 coding sequence is TGTGCTAGCAGCCCTGAACTTAGCGGGAGTTTTGAGCAGTTCTTC.

The chain couples TRBV15 to TRBJ2-5; D uncertain. The germline V gene has CDR1 LNHNV and CDR2 YYDKDF (reference sequence). This CDR3 region has 13 residues. The ends were cut back, 1 base at V and 4 bases at J, with 7 bases in the middle. Here the CDR3 reads CATSRVAVETQYF. The CDR3 coding sequence is TGTGCCACCAGCAGAGTGGCCGTAGAGACCCAGTACTTC.

V usage is TRBV9 and J usage is TRBJ2-1; 8 bases map to TRBD2. Germline values: CDR1 SGDLS, CDR2 YYNGEE. The V segment lost 1 base and the J segment 4 bases; nucleotides outside the gene matches: 4. The CDR3 extends over 15 amino acids. CDR3: CASSVLAGTYNEQFF. CDR3 DNA sequence: TGTGCCAGCAGCGTACTAGCGGGTACTTACAATGAGCAGTTCTTC.

V usage is TRBV6-5 and J usage is TRBJ2-6; D uncertain. Per the germline V gene, CDR1 is MNHEY and CDR2 is SVGAGI. The length of the CDR3 is 15 residues. V lost 6 bases to trimming and J lost 0 bases, with 9 bases between them. CDR3 bases: TGTGCCAGCAGCCCCAGCAGCTCTGGGGCCAACGTCCTGACTTTC. Translated: CASSPSSSGANVLTF.

The rearrangement links TRBV7-3 to TRBJ1-3, with unresolved D. Trimming pared 1 base from V and 4 bases from J, leaving 11 bases between. Germline V gene data show CDR1 as SGHTA and CDR2 as FQGTGA. CDR3 length: 15 amino acids. CDR3 in amino acids: CASSLNAGLGNTIYF. As DNA, the CDR3 is TGTGCCAGCAGCTTAAATGCGGGTTTGGGAAACACCATATATTTT.

This sequence joins TRBV27 and TRBJ2-7; TRBD1 or TRBD2 may be the D gene (5 bases each). The CDR3 covers 15 residues. Germline CDR1 is MNHEY and CDR2 is SMNVEV (reference sequence). The V and J ends lost 6 bases and 3 bases respectively, with 18 bases between them. CDR3 sequence reads: CASRARGATNYEQYF. In DNA form, the CDR3 reads TGTGCCAGCAGAGCCCGAGGGGCGACCAACTACGAGCAGTACTTC.

The chain recombines TRBV28 with TRBJ2-7; TRBD1 is a possible D gene (8 bases). CDR1 and CDR2 (germline): MDHEN, SYDVKM. V was cut by 4 bases and J by 0 bases, with 10 bases left in between. The length of the CDR3 is 14 residues. The CDR3 DNA reads as TGTGCCAGCAGTTACAGGGGGGGCTCCTACGAGCAGTACTTC. It encodes CASSYRGGSYEQYF.

Concerning this clone itself: Germline and junction disagree at one end, which may indicate a read error. The same CDR3 also results from other DNA sequences found in this sample. The chain employs TRBV5-5 and TRBJ1-3, with D tentatively TRBD1 (5 bases). This CDR3 region has 16 residues. From germline, CDR1 is SGHKS and CDR2 YYEKEE (reference sequence). CDR3 bases: TGTGCCAGCAGCTTGCGCGGGGCTGTAGGAGGAAACACCATATACTTT. Translated: CASSLRGAVGGNTIYF.

The chain links TRBV5-1 to TRBJ2-5, with D possibly being TRBD1 (5 bases). Germline loops: CDR1 SGHRS, CDR2 YFSETQ. The CDR3 is made up of 13 amino acids. V lost 4 bases, J lost 5 bases, and 12 bases lay in between. The CDR3 is CASSPQGLETQYF. CDR3 bases: TGCGCCAGCAGCCCCCAGGGCCTGGAGACCCAGTACTTC.

Turning to this clone: This same CDR3 is encoded by further DNA sequences in the sample. The chain joins TRBV19 to TRBJ2-2; 7 nucleotides align to TRBD1. The CDR3 length is 16 residues. Germline V lookup: CDR1 LNHDA, CDR2 SQIVND (reference sequence). The J segment lost 0 bases and the V segment lost 3 bases, leaving 4 bases of the junction unmatched. CDR3 in amino acids: CASSIRGGANTGELFF. As DNA, the CDR3 is TGTGCCAGTAGTATCCGAGGGGGCGCGAACACCGGGGAGCTGTTTTTT.

This clone occurred once. The chain couples TRBV10-3 to TRBJ1-1; D is ambiguous. Germline V gene lookup returns CDR1 ENHRY and CDR2 SYGVKD. Trimming took 5 bases from V and 2 from J, leaving 18 bases between them. This CDR3 contains 16 residues. The CDR3 reads CAISMGSPFSNTEAFF. CDR3 nucleotides: TGTGCCATCAGTATGGGCAGCCCTTTCAGTAACACTGAAGCTTTCTTT.

V usage is TRBV9 and J usage is TRBJ2-7; 11 nucleotides match TRBD1. This CDR3 spans 15 amino acids. The V gene end was trimmed by 1 base and the J gene end by 2 bases; junction bases not matched to a gene: 2. CDR1 and CDR2 from the germline V gene are SGDLS and YYNGEE. The CDR3 region has the DNA TGTGCCAGCAGCGTAATGGGACAGGGGGCCTACGAGCAGTACTTC. The encoded protein is CASSVMGQGAYEQYF.